The sequence of this T cell receptor beta chain was determined in a study of blood T cell repertoires in COVID-19. Study context: The samples span acute and convalescent COVID-19 from the United States, Italy and Spain. Sources were T cells, B-cell-depleted T cells, or PBMCs; the material itself was cDNA or gDNA.

Methods used by the authors: Reference gene primers were amplified, and this amplification served to estimate nucleated cell counts. Profiling relied on immunoSEQ multiplex PCR, and the TCRdb table lists in-frame clones only, not all of them. The D gene and trimming were derived from the DNA, and the V and J assignments and clone size from that table. The sample lists 43,000 or so clones; roughly 80% were seen once. Germline values: CDR1 SGHTS, CDR2 YDEGEE. Trimming took off 7 bases at V and 2 bases at J, with 16 bases between the two ends. The CDR3 covers 15 residues. The sequenced sample consisted of peripheral blood. This TCR was recovered from an older woman with acute or convalescent COVID-19. J is TRBJ2-1 and V is TRBV5-8, with a tentative D call TRBD2 (6 bases). CDR3 bases: TGTGCCAGCTTGGGTGTTACGGGGGCCTACAATGAGCAGTTCTTC. Translating gives CASLGVTGAYNEQFF.